These 15 T cell receptor beta chains came from one sample sequenced in a study of T cells in Graves' hyperthyroidism and ophthalmopathy. Authors of the study amplified TCR beta CDR3 regions from RNA transcripts. First-round RT-PCR targeting the TCR CDR3 was performed with the HTBI primer set. TCRdb reprocessed the multiplex PCR reads with MiXCR, giving one entry per CDR3 protein. The sample carries fewer than 700,000 distinct CDR3 sequences, roughly 17% recorded once. Sequencing was done on a sample of blood. These receptors were taken from a woman between 25 and 40 years old with Graves' hyperthyroidism.

The V and J genes are TRBV20-1 and TRBJ2-1; 10 positions match TRBD1. The length of the CDR3 is 13 residues. CDR1 and CDR2 (germline): DFQATT, SNEGSKA (reference sequence). The junction had 4 bases not matched to a gene; V was cut back by 6 bases and J by 5 bases. As DNA, the CDR3 is TGCAGTGCCGACAGGGGGCTGGACAATGAGCAGTTCTTC. Encoded protein: CSADRGLDNEQFF.

This clonotype was detected a few times. The chain couples TRBV10-1 to TRBJ1-5; D is possibly TRBD1 (5 bases). The ends were cut back, 0 bases at V and 4 bases at J, with 10 bases in the middle. Germline loops: CDR1 WNHNN, CDR2 SYGVQD (reference sequence). The CDR3 sequence is 15 residues long. Here the CDR3 reads CASSESGGSNQPQHF. In nucleotides, the CDR3 is TGCGCCAGCAGTGAGTCTGGGGGAAGTAATCAGCCCCAGCATTTT.

This clonotype was counted at least ten times. The V call is TRBV7-8, the J call TRBJ2-2; 11 bases line up with TRBD2. CDR3 length: 15 amino acids. Germline V CDR1 and CDR2: SGHVS, FQNEAQ. After removal of 5 bases from V and 5 bases from J, the junction contained 4 bases not matched to a gene. Here the CDR3 DNA reads TGTGCCAGCAGCCCAACTAGCGGGAGTACCGGGGAGCTGTTTTTT. This encodes CASSPTSGSTGELFF.

The sample holds a few counts of this clonotype. The chain uses TRBV28 and TRBJ2-2; D not resolved. The CDR3 is 12 residues long. Germline values: CDR1 MDHEN, CDR2 SYDVKM. Trimming left V 7 bases short and J 8 bases short, with 11 bases between. CDR3 sequence: CASNFRAGELFF. CDR3 DNA: TGTGCCAGCAACTTTAGGGCTGGGGAGCTGTTTTTT.

The table lists this clonotype with many counts. The chain has TRBV12-3 or TRBV12-4 and TRBJ2-7; 10 positions agree with TRBD1. The CDR3 has 15 residues. V lost 4 bases to trimming and J lost 3 bases; unmatched junction nucleotides: 6. This CDR3 reads CASSSAGTGDYEQYF. The CDR3 DNA sequence: TGTGCCAGCAGTTCAGCCGGGACAGGGGACTACGAGCAGTACTTC.

This clonotype was counted many times. The chain has TRBV12-3 or TRBV12-4 and TRBJ2-7, with a tentative D call TRBD1 (6 bases). The CDR3 runs 13 residues. Trimming pared 5 bases from V and 2 bases from J, leaving 10 bases between. The CDR3 DNA reads as TGTGCCAGCAGTATGGACAGCACCTACGAGCAGTACTTC. Its translation is CASSMDSTYEQYF.

This clonotype was seen many times. The genes are TRBV12-3 or TRBV12-4 and TRBJ2-5, with D unclear. V lost 5 bases, J lost 5 bases, and 12 bases lay in between. The CDR3 runs 13 residues. CDR3: CASSPFSVETQYF. In nucleotides, the CDR3 is TGTGCCAGCAGTCCGTTTTCTGTGGAGACCCAGTACTTC.

Concerning this clonotype: With a much larger clone just one base away, this may be a read error. The CDR3 DNA reads TGTGCCAGCAGTGTCCGTGAAAAACTGTTTTTT. This gives the protein CASSVREKLFF. The rearrangement uses TRBV6-1 and TRBJ1-4; D remains ambiguous. Germline CDR1 is MNHNS and CDR2 is SASEGT. This CDR3 region has 11 residues. The ends were cut back, 4 bases at V and 7 bases at J, with 4 bases in the middle.

A single count supports this clonotype. The chain has TRBV7-2 and TRBJ2-5; 8 bases match TRBD2. CDR1 is SGHTA, CDR2 FQGNSA, per germline. The CDR3 covers 16 residues. V lost 6 bases, J lost 7 bases, and 16 bases stayed unmatched. Here the CDR3 reads CASSFDSGTRGATQYF. In nucleotides, the CDR3 is TGTGCCAGCAGTTTTGACTCCGGGACTAGGGGTGCGACCCAGTACTTC.

This clonotype was recorded at least ten times. The CDR3 here is CASSLFHEQFF. Here the CDR3 DNA reads TGTGCCAGCAGTTTATTCCATGAGCAGTTCTTC. The chain employs TRBV27 and TRBJ2-1; no clear D gene. CDR1 is MNHEY, CDR2 SMNVEV, per germline (reference sequence). Trimming stripped 1 base from V and 8 bases from J, with 3 bases between. This CDR3 is 11 amino acids long.

This clonotype was observed at least ten times. The CDR3 region is CASSEDSYQPQHF. Written as DNA, the CDR3 is TGTGCCAGCAGTGAGGACAGCTACCAGCCCCAGCATTTT. This chain connects TRBV2 to TRBJ1-5, with D possibly being TRBD1 (6 bases). The CDR3 runs to 13 residues. Germline CDR1 reads SNHLY; CDR2 reads FYNNEI. The V end lost 3 bases, the J end lost 7 bases, and 10 bases lay between the germline ends.

About this clonotype itself: This probably arose from a read error, given a far larger clone one base away. This chain links TRBV27 with TRBJ2-3; 8 bases map to TRBD2. The CDR3 has 15 residues. The trim removed 2 bases at V and 6 bases at J, leaving 7 bases unmatched. The germline V gene has CDR1 MNHEY and CDR2 SMNVEV (reference sequence). CDR3 loop: CASSLGGLATDTQYF. The CDR3 nucleotides read TGTGCCAGCAGTTTAGGTGGACTAGCTACGGATACGCAGTATTTT.

Many counts were recorded for this clonotype. V and J are TRBV5-1 and TRBJ2-1, with 7 bases identical to TRBD2. The CDR3 has 17 amino acids. Germline-derived CDR1 and CDR2 are SGHRS and YFSETQ. V lost 1 base and J lost 0; bases outside the gene matches: 7. CDR3 sequence reads: CASSLYSRTSSYNEQFF. As DNA, the CDR3 is TGCGCCAGCAGCTTGTATTCTCGGACTAGCTCCTACAATGAGCAGTTCTTC.

This clonotype was counted only a few times. The chain uses TRBV19 and TRBJ2-7; D is undetermined. Trimming pared 2 bases from V and 6 bases from J, leaving 23 bases between. The germline CDR1 and CDR2 sequences are LNHDA and SQIVND (reference sequence). The CDR3 runs to 17 residues. Here the CDR3 reads CASSIRAHTAQNGEQYF. The CDR3 bases are TGTGCCAGTAGTATAAGGGCCCATACCGCGCAGAACGGCGAGCAGTACTTC.

This clonotype was picked up many times. The chain employs TRBV28 and TRBJ2-5; D unresolved. Trimming cost V 2 bases and J 2 bases, with 9 bases left between them. CDR1 and CDR2 (germline): MDHEN, SYDVKM. This CDR3 contains 14 residues. The CDR3 spells CASSLPGPQETQYF. In DNA, the CDR3 is TGTGCCAGCAGTTTACCCGGGCCACAAGAGACCCAGTACTTC.